The 30 T cell receptor beta chains below were found in one sample sequenced in a study of blood T cell repertoires in COVID-19. This table comes from immunoSEQ multiplex PCR, and its TCRdb copy is limited to in-frame clones, with some not included. This sample has some 110,000 clones; 85% occur once, and the top ten carry roughly 4.2%. Source material: peripheral blood. The receptors come from a man in his forties or fifties with acute or convalescent COVID-19.

The genes are TRBV12-3 or TRBV12-4 and TRBJ2-1; TRBD2 agrees at 11 bases. CDR3 size: 13 residues. The V gene end was trimmed by 6 bases and the J gene end by 15 bases; junction bases not matched to a gene: 10. In DNA, the CDR3 is TGTGCCAGCAGCTCGACTAGCGGGACCCTACGGTTCTTC. Translation gives CASSSTSGTLRFF.

The chain is built from TRBV6-5 and TRBJ2-1; D is ambiguous. The CDR3 contains 14 residues. Germline V CDR1 and CDR2: MNHEY, SVGAGI. The V end lost 4 bases, the J end lost 4 bases, and 11 bases lay between the germline ends. The CDR3 bases are TGTGCCAGCAGTTGGGTAGTCGGGTACAATGAGCAGTTCTTC. Translation: CASSWVVGYNEQFF.

Concerning this clone itself: An end of the junction differs from the germline gene, which may be a read error. The genes are TRBV7-8 and TRBJ2-2; tentative D call: TRBD2 (6 bases). The CDR3 is 16 amino acids. In germline, CDR1 is SGHVS, CDR2 FQNEAQ. The CDR3 spells CASSLASGDYTGELFF. The CDR3 DNA sequence: TGTGCCAGCAGCCTAGCTTCCGGGGACTACACCGGGGAGCTGTTTTTT.

Comment on this clone: The same CDR3 can be traced to other DNA sequences in this sample. J is TRBJ2-5 and V is TRBV2, with D possibly matching TRBD2 (5 bases). The CDR3 is made up of 11 amino acids. The germline V gene encodes CDR1 SNHLY and CDR2 FYNNEI. V lost 6 bases and J 5 bases, leaving 7 bases between the germline ends. The chain's CDR3 is CASRRVETQYF. The DNA of the CDR3 is TGTGCCAGCAGGAGGGTGGAGACCCAGTACTTC.

Only a few counts were recorded for this clone. The V call is TRBV3-1 (or the pseudogene TRBV3-2), the J call TRBJ1-5, with unresolved D. V lost 2 bases to trimming and J lost 3 bases, with 11 bases between them. CDR3 size: 15 residues. Per germline, CDR1 LGHDT and CDR2 YNNKEL (reference sequence). The CDR3 coding sequence is TGTGCCAGCAGCCAAATGGGGAGATACAATCAGCCCCAGCATTTT. Protein product: CASSQMGRYNQPQHF.

The chain joins TRBV12-3 or TRBV12-4 to TRBJ2-1; 8 nucleotides agree with TRBD2. Losses at the gene ends were 4 bases for V and 13 bases for J; bases not matched to a gene: 9. CDR3 size: 13 residues. CDR3 DNA sequence: TGTGCCAGCAGTTCTCTAGGGGCGGGGGGTCAGTTCTTC. As protein: CASSSLGAGGQFF.

CDR3 nucleotides: TGTGCCAGCAGTTCCACGGGACAGGGATTGGAGACCCAGTACTTC. Amino acid sequence: CASSSTGQGLETQYF. The rearrangement uses TRBV6-2 or TRBV6-3 and TRBJ2-5; 9 bases fit TRBD1. The CDR3 extends over 15 amino acids. Per germline, CDR1 MNHEY and CDR2 SVGEGT. V was pared by 4 bases and J by 5 bases, with 8 bases of the junction left unmatched.

This clone was detected once. The V and J genes are TRBV27 and TRBJ2-1; a weak D match, TRBD1 (7 bases). The CDR3 runs to 14 residues. Trimming shortened V by 6 bases and J by 4 bases, and 13 bases separated the two germline ends. Germline CDR1 is MNHEY and CDR2 is SMNVEV (reference sequence). CDR3 loop: CASRKGAGYNEQFF. CDR3 nucleotide sequence: TGTGCCAGCAGGAAGGGGGCGGGATACAATGAGCAGTTCTTC.

The chain employs TRBV10-1 and TRBJ2-7; 10 bases align to TRBD2. Per the germline V gene, CDR1 is WNHNN and CDR2 is SYGVQD (reference sequence). CDR3 size: 15 residues. Unmatched junction bases numbered 5, after V lost 3 bases and J lost 3 bases. The CDR3 coding sequence is TGCGCCAGCAGTGAAGCTTCTAGCGGGAGCTACGAGCAGTACTTC. It yields the protein CASSEASSGSYEQYF.

V and J are TRBV2 and TRBJ2-7; 8 bases fit TRBD1. The CDR3 is 12 residues long. Germline V CDR1 and CDR2: SNHLY, FYNNEI. V lost 4 bases to trimming and J lost 9 bases; unmatched junction nucleotides: 5. The CDR3 coding sequence is TGTGCCAGCAGTGCACAGGGGGGAGTGCAGTACTTC. Its translation: CASSAQGGVQYF. Complete variable domain (other parts from reference TRBV2 and TRBJ2-7): EPEVTQTPSHQVTQMGQEVILRCVPISNHLYFYWYRQILGQKVEFLVSFYNNEISEKSEIFDDQFSVERPDGSNFTLKIRSTKLEDSAMYFCASSAQGGVQYFGPGTRLTVT.

This clone was found once. The chain is built from TRBV29-1 and TRBJ2-1; 8 bases fit TRBD1. The CDR3 covers 13 residues. The germline V gene encodes CDR1 SQVTM and CDR2 ANQGSEA. In nucleotides, the CDR3 is TGCAGTGCCGACAGGGGAGACTACAATGAGCAGTTCTTC. This translates into CSADRGDYNEQFF.

This clone was observed a single time. For the CDR3, the DNA is TGTGCCAGCAGCCGCAGGGGGAACACCGGGGAGCTGTTTTTT. This encodes CASSRRGNTGELFF. The chain carries TRBV11-2 and TRBJ2-2; possible D gene TRBD1, 6 bases. Germline values: CDR1 SGHAT, CDR2 FQNNGV. The germline V and J ends were trimmed by 5 bases and 1 base, with 8 bases remaining between them. This CDR3 is 14 amino acids long.

The chain has TRBV7-3 and TRBJ1-2; 10 bases line up with TRBD1. The CDR3 runs to 16 residues. V lost 5 bases, J lost 8 bases, and 14 bases stayed unmatched. The germline gives CDR1 SGHTA, CDR2 FQGTGA. CDR3 residues: CASSPGTGATYAGYTF. The CDR3, as DNA: TGTGCCAGCAGCCCCGGGACAGGGGCAACCTATGCGGGCTACACCTTC.

The count of this clone is one. The chain joins TRBV18 to TRBJ1-1; D might be TRBD1 (5 bases). The CDR3 runs to 14 residues. CDR1 and CDR2 from the germline V gene are KGHSH and LQKENI. Trimming pared 3 bases from V and 4 bases from J, leaving 12 bases between. CDR3 nucleotides: TGTGCCAGCTCACCGGGCGCAGGGCGCACTGAAGCTTTCTTT. Its translation is CASSPGAGRTEAFF.

The chain couples TRBV13 to TRBJ2-7; D ambiguous. CDR1 is PRHDT, CDR2 FYEKMQ, per germline (reference sequence). CDR3 length: 14 residues. V was clipped by 2 bases and J by 3 bases, with 11 bases between them. This CDR3 reads CASSLTTSYYEQYF. CDR3 sequence (DNA): TGTGCCAGCAGCTTAACGACATCCTACTACGAGCAGTACTTC. The complete variable domain, with remaining parts taken from reference TRBV13 and TRBJ2-7, reads AAGVIQSPRHLIKEKRETATLKCYPIPRHDTVYWYQQGPGQDPQFLISFYEKMQSDKGSIPDRFSAQQFSDYHSELNMSSLELGDSALYFCASSLTTSYYEQYFGPGTRLTVT.

The chain has TRBV7-3 and TRBJ2-1; 8 bases are a match to TRBD2. J was trimmed by 2 bases and V by 1 base; bases with no gene match: 7. From germline, CDR1 is SGHTA and CDR2 FQGTGA. There are 17 residues in the CDR3. This CDR3 reads CASSLNSPGLAYNEQFF. CDR3 sequence (DNA): TGTGCCAGCAGCTTAAACAGTCCGGGACTAGCCTACAATGAGCAGTTCTTC.

The gene calls are TRBV29-1 and TRBJ1-1; D may be TRBD1 (5 bases). V was clipped by 4 bases and J by 11 bases, with 17 bases between them. The CDR3 has 12 amino acids. Germline V gives CDR1 SQVTM, CDR2 ANQGSEA. CDR3 coding DNA: TGCAGCGTTGTAGGGCAGGGATTAATCGCTTTCTTT. This translates into CSVVGQGLIAFF. The full variable domain, rest sourced from reference TRBV29-1 and TRBJ1-1, is SAVISQKPSRDICQRGTSLTIQCQVDSQVTMMFWYRQQPGQSLTLIATANQGSEATYESGFVIDKFPISRPNLTFSTLTVSNMSPEDSSIYLCSVVGQGLIAFFGQGTRLTVV.

The chain uses TRBV6-5 and TRBJ1-2; TRBD1 matches at 10 bases. The germline V gene encodes CDR1 MNHEY and CDR2 SVGAGI. This CDR3 has 15 residues. The junction had 6 bases not matched to a gene; V was cut back by 7 bases and J by 1 base. The DNA of the CDR3 is TGTGCCAGCATACCCAGGGACAGGGGTAACTATGGCTACACCTTC. The encoded protein is CASIPRDRGNYGYTF.

The chain recombines TRBV2 with TRBJ1-1; no reliable D call. V lost 4 bases and J 0 bases, leaving 9 bases between the germline ends. The CDR3 totals 14 residues. CDR1 is SNHLY and CDR2 is FYNNEI in the germline V gene. CDR3 residues: CASSVRTMNTEAFF. CDR3 nucleotides: TGTGCCAGCAGTGTAAGGACTATGAACACTGAAGCTTTCTTT.

This sequence joins TRBV7-9 and TRBJ1-2; 7 bases are a match to TRBD1. Germline V gene sequence: CDR1 SEHNR, CDR2 FQNEAQ (reference sequence). With 4 bases clipped from V and 7 bases from J, the junction kept 6 bases outside the gene matches. The CDR3 has 13 residues. CDR3 DNA sequence: TGTGCCAGCAGCTCCATAGGGGACAGTGGCTACACCTTC. It encodes CASSSIGDSGYTF.

This sequence joins TRBV19 and TRBJ2-7; 8 bases are a match to TRBD2. The junction had 4 bases not matched to a gene; V was cut back by 4 bases and J by 2 bases. This CDR3 spans 14 amino acids. Germline V lookup: CDR1 LNHDA, CDR2 SQIVND (reference sequence). The CDR3: CASSSGRFTYEQYF. The CDR3 bases are TGTGCCAGTAGTAGCGGGAGGTTCACCTACGAGCAGTACTTC.

This sequence joins TRBV28 and TRBJ1-2, with TRBD1 matching over 8 bases. In germline, CDR1 is MDHEN, CDR2 SYDVKM. This CDR3 is 15 amino acids long. Germline trimming cut 3 bases from V and 6 bases from J; bases unmatched to any gene: 9. The CDR3 DNA follows: TGTGCCAGCAGTTTGTATAGGGACAGGACGGATGGCTACACCTTC. It encodes CASSLYRDRTDGYTF.

This clone was recorded once. This CDR3 is CASSVSPSGADTQYF. Here the CDR3 DNA reads TGTGCCAGCAGTGTCTCCCCTAGCGGGGCAGATACGCAGTATTTT. J is TRBJ2-3 and V is TRBV2, with 9 positions matching TRBD2. Germline-derived CDR1 and CDR2 are SNHLY and FYNNEI. Trimming at V came to 4 bases and at J to 4 bases, leaving 6 bases not matched to a gene. This CDR3 is built from 15 residues.

This sequence joins TRBV27 and TRBJ1-1; D is ambiguous. The CDR3 consists of 16 residues. From germline, CDR1 is MNHEY and CDR2 SMNVEV (reference sequence). Trimming stripped 3 bases from V and 5 bases from J, with 19 bases between. The CDR3 coding sequence is TGTGCCAGCAGTTTTGTCGCAGGCCTCGGGAAGACTGAAGCTTTCTTT. Encoded protein: CASSFVAGLGKTEAFF.

This clone was counted once. The sample carries other DNA sequences with the same CDR3. The gene calls are TRBV27 and TRBJ2-7, with D perhaps matching TRBD1 (6 bases). The V gene's germline CDR1 is MNHEY and CDR2 SMNVEV (reference sequence). CDR3 size: 13 residues. V was shortened by 4 bases and J by 4 bases, with 11 bases between the two germline ends. The CDR3 sequence: CASSSGTSYEQYF. The CDR3, as DNA: TGTGCCAGCAGTTCGGGGACATCTTACGAGCAGTACTTC.

The chain employs TRBV5-5 and TRBJ1-3, with unresolved D. The CDR3 contains 16 residues. Trimming removed 0 bases at V and 2 bases at J, with 12 bases between. Germline lookup yields CDR1 SGHKS and CDR2 YYEKEE (reference sequence). This CDR3 reads CASSLGGVQAGNTIYF. As DNA, the CDR3 is TGTGCCAGCAGCTTGGGCGGGGTCCAGGCTGGAAACACCATATATTTT.

The chain joins TRBV6-1 to TRBJ1-1; D unresolved. CDR1 MNHNS and CDR2 SASEGT come from the germline V gene. Deletions cut 1 base from V and 1 base from J, with 7 bases between. CDR3 length: 14 amino acids. CDR3 bases: TGTGCCAGCAGTGAAGTTTTACAGAACACTGAAGCTTTCTTT. This gives the protein CASSEVLQNTEAFF.

J is TRBJ1-1 and V is TRBV6-2 or TRBV6-3; D call uncertain. CDR1 MNHEY and CDR2 SVGEGT come from the germline V gene. Deletions cut 6 bases from V and 1 base from J, with 21 bases between. CDR3 length: 17 amino acids. CDR3 nucleotide sequence: TGTGCCAGCAGCCCCCCTGTATTCGCTGTCGGGAACACTGAAGCTTTCTTT. Protein sequence: CASSPPVFAVGNTEAFF.

The V gene is TRBV5-1, the J gene TRBJ1-4, with D tentatively TRBD1 (6 bases). Germline V gene sequence: CDR1 SGHRS, CDR2 YFSETQ. V shed 0 bases and J shed 3 bases, with 12 bases lying between them. CDR3 size: 16 residues. CDR3 in amino acids: CASSLGGLSSNEKLFF. The DNA for the CDR3 is TGCGCCAGCAGCTTGGGGGGGCTCTCCTCTAATGAAAAACTGTTTTTT.

The J gene is TRBJ2-3, the V gene TRBV9, with a possible D match to TRBD1 (6 bases). CDR1 SGDLS and CDR2 YYNGEE come from the germline V gene. The CDR3 runs to 15 residues. The V and J ends lost 0 bases and 1 base respectively, with 9 bases between them. The CDR3 DNA follows: TGTGCCAGCAGCGTAGAGGGGGACCGCACAGATACGCAGTATTTT. This encodes CASSVEGDRTDTQYF.